The sequence of this TCR beta chain was determined in a study of response to subunit inactivated influenza vaccine. Study-wide findings and caveats: Authors proposed each seasonal influenza vaccination draws in few new T cells.

This clonotype appeared a few times. Its antigen remains unknown. The CDR3 covers 17 residues. CDR1 and CDR2 from the germline V gene are SGHRS and YFSETQ. Trimming took 0 bases from V and 4 from J, leaving 17 bases between them. TCRdb re-called the RT-PCR reads through MiXCR, storing one row per CDR3 protein. The data hold around 580,000 distinct CDR3 sequences, with about 12% observed a single time. Specimen: PBMCs from blood, collected on the day of vaccination. The sequence derives from a man over 45 who received an inactivated influenza vaccine. The rearrangement links TRBV5-1 to TRBJ2-1, with D tentatively TRBD1 or TRBD2 (7 bases each). The CDR3 loop reads CASSLAKSGGGYNEQFF. The CDR3 DNA follows: TGCGCCAGCAGCTTGGCGAAATCAGGGGGGGGGTACAATGAGCAGTTCTTC.